Each of the 6 T cell receptor beta chains below was sequenced from the same sample in a study of shared clonotypes between healthy human individuals (dated by TCRdb to the early 2020s). For the CD8 naive samples, CD45RO-negative cells were positively selected for CCR7, yielding a CD45RA+CCR7+ population from which TemRA cells were excluded. The library was made by the immunoSEQ multiplex PCR assay. Imported from immuneACCESS, the table was reduced by TCRdb to in-frame sequences with V and J called. These copies leave out some clones; in studies compared against another copy, an unresolved V gene accounts for under half, and the cause of the remainder is not known. A total of around 2.1 million clones appear in this sample, about 93% of them only once. The ten most abundant clones make up about 1.8% of the sample. Specimen: naive CD8+ T cells from PBMCs. This sample's cell subset or site label indicates: CD45RA+CCR7+. The receptors derive from a man aged 18-30 years in good health. Some clones in this sample may be carry-over from other donors' samples.

The chain is built from TRBV10-2 and TRBJ2-2; D is perhaps TRBD2 (5 bases). Trimming stripped 4 bases from V and 4 bases from J, with 19 bases between. Germline V gene sequence: CDR1 WSHSY, CDR2 SAAADI. The CDR3 totals 17 residues. This chain's CDR3 is CASSGGPPRSGTGELFF. CDR3 coding DNA: TGCGCCAGCAGTGGAGGGCCGCCTCGTAGTGGCACCGGGGAGCTGTTTTTT.

The V call is TRBV18, the J call TRBJ1-2; D remains ambiguous. The CDR3 consists of 17 residues. Trimming pared 5 bases from V and 7 bases from J, leaving 26 bases between. In germline, CDR1 is KGHSH, CDR2 LQKENI. CDR3 nucleotides: TGTGCCAGCTCATCCACCAGTACCCCTACCGGCTATGTTGGCTACACCTTC. As protein: CASSSTSTPTGYVGYTF.

A single count supports this clone. The same CDR3 arises from other DNA sequences in this sample as well. The chain links TRBV7-6 to TRBJ1-1, with D perhaps matching TRBD1 (5 bases). CDR3 length: 14 amino acids. Trimming stripped 2 bases from V and 0 bases from J, with 7 bases between. CDR1 and CDR2 (germline): SGHVS, FNYEAQ. DNA of the CDR3: TGTGCCAGCAGCTTATTGACAGTGAACACTGAAGCTTTCTTT. This encodes CASSLLTVNTEAFF. Using reference TRBV7-6 and TRBJ1-1 for the parts outside the CDR3, the full variable domain is GAGVSQSPRYKVTKRGQDVALRCDPISGHVSLYWYRQALGQGPEFLTYFNYEAQQDKSGLPNDRFSAERPEGSISTLTIQRTEQRDSAMYRCASSLLTVNTEAFFGQGTRLTVV.

This clone was observed a single time. The rearrangement links TRBV4-2 to TRBJ1-1; tentative D call: TRBD1 (5 bases). Germline V gene lookup returns CDR1 LGHNA and CDR2 YNFKEQ. The germline V and J ends were trimmed by 0 bases and 4 bases, with 21 bases remaining between them. This CDR3 is built from 18 residues. CDR3 sequence: CASSQEGAALDGATEAFF. CDR3 bases: TGTGCCAGCAGCCAAGAAGGGGCCGCTCTGGACGGGGCCACTGAAGCTTTCTTT.

This sequence joins TRBV11-2 and TRBJ1-2; D uncertain. Germline assignment: CDR1 SGHAT and CDR2 FQNNGV. V was shortened by 3 bases and J by 5 bases, with 13 bases between the two germline ends. The CDR3 extends over 14 amino acids. Written as DNA, the CDR3 is TGTGCCAGCAGCTTGACGGCGGCTGGGTATGGCTACACCTTC. Its translation is CASSLTAAGYGYTF.

The chain employs TRBV7-2 and TRBJ2-1, with 12 bases identical to TRBD2. Germline values: CDR1 SGHTA, CDR2 FQGNSA. Trimming took 10 bases from V and 8 from J; bases not matched to a gene: 18. The CDR3 contains 17 residues. CDR3 sequence reads: CATRSFRLAGVKDEQFF. Written as DNA, the CDR3 is TGTGCCACCCGCTCCTTCCGACTAGCGGGAGTTAAGGATGAGCAGTTCTTC.